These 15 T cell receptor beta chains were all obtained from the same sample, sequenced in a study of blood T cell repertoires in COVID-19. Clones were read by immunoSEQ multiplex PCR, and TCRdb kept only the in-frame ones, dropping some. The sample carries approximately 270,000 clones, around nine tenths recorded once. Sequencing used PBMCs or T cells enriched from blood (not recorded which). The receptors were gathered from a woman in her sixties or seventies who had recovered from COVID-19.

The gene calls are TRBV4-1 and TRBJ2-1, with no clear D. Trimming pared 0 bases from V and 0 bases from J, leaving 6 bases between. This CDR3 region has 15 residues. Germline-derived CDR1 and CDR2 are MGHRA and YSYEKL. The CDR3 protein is CASSQDLSSYNEQFF. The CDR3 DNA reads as TGCGCCAGCAGCCAAGACCTGAGCTCCTACAATGAGCAGTTCTTC.

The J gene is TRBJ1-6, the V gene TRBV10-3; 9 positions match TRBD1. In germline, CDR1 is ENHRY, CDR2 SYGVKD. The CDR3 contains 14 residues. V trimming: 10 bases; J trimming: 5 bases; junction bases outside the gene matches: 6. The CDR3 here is CATNRDRDNSPLHF. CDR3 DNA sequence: TGTGCCACCAACCGGGACAGGGATAATTCACCCCTCCACTTT.

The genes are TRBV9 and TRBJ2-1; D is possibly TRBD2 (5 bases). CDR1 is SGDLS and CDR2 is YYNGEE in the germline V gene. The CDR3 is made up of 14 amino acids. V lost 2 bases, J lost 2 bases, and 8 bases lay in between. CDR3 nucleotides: TGTGCCAGCAGCGTCGGGGATCCCTACAATGAGCAGTTCTTC. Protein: CASSVGDPYNEQFF. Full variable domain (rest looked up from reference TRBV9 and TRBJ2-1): DSGVTQTPKHLITATGQRVTLRCSPRSGDLSVYWYQQSLDQGLQFLIQYYNGEERAKGNILERFSAQQFPDLHSELNLSSLELGDSALYFCASSVGDPYNEQFFGPGTRLTVL.

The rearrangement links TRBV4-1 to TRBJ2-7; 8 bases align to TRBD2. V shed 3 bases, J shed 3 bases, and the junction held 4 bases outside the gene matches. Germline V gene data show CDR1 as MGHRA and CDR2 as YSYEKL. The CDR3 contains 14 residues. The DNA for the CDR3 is TGCGCCAGCAGCCAGCCGGGACTAGTCTACGAGCAGTACTTC. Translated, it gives CASSQPGLVYEQYF.

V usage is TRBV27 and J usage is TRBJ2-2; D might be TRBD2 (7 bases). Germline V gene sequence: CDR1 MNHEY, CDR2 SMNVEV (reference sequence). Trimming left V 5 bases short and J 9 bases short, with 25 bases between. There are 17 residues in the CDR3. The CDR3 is CASSASGTTPLGRELFF. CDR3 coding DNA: TGTGCCAGCAGTGCCAGCGGGACAACTCCCCTAGGGCGGGAGCTGTTTTTT.

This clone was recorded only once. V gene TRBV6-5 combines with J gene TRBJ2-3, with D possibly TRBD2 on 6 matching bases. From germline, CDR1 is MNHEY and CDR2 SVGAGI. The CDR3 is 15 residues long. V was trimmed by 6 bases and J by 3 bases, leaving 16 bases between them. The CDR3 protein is CASSVGGAETDTQYF. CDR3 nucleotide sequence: TGTGCCAGCAGCGTCGGCGGGGCTGAGACAGATACGCAGTATTTT.

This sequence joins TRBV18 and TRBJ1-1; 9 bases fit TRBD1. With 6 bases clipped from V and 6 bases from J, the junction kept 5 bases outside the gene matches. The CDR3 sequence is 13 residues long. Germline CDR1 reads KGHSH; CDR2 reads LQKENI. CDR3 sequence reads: CASSSGTGSEAFF. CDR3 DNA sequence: TGTGCCAGCTCCTCCGGGACAGGGTCTGAAGCTTTCTTT.

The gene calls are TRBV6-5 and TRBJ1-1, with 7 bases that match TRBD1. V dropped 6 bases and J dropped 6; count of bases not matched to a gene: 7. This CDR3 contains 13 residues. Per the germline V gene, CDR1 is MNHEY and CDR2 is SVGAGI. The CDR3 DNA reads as TGTGCCAGCAGCGGACAGGAAACTTCTGAAGCTTTCTTT. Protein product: CASSGQETSEAFF.

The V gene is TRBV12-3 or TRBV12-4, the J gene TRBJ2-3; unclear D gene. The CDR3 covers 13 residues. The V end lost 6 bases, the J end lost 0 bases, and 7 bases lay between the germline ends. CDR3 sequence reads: CASRTHSTDTQYF. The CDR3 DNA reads TGTGCCAGCAGAACACATAGCACAGATACGCAGTATTTT.

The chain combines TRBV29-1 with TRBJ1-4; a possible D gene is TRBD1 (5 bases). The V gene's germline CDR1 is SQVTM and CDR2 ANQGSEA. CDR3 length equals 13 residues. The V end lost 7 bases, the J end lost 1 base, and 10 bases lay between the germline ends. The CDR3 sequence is CSALRGTNEKLFF. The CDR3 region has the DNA TGCAGCGCTCTAAGGGGAACTAATGAAAAACTGTTTTTT.

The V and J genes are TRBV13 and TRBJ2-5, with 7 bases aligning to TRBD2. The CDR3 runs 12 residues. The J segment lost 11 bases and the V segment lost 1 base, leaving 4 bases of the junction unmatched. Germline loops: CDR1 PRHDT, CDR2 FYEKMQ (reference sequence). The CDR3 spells CASSLAPGLQYF. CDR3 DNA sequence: TGTGCCAGCAGCTTAGCGCCGGGACTACAGTACTTC.

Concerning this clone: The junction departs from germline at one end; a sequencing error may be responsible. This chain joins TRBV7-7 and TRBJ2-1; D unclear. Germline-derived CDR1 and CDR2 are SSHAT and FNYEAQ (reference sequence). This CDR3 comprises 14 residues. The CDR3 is CASSLAQTNNEQFF. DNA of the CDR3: TGTGCTAGCAGCTTAGCCCAGACAAACAATGAGCAGTTCTTC.

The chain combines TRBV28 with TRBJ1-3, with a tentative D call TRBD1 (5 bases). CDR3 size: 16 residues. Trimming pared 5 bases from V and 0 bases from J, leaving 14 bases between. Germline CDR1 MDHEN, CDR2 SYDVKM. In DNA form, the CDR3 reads TGTGCCAGCAGTGTTGGTGGGGCTACCTCTGGAAACACCATATATTTT. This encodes CASSVGGATSGNTIYF.

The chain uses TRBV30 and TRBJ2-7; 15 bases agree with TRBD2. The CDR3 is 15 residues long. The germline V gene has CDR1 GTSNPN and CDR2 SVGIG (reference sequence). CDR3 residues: CAGGPGLAGGLGQYF. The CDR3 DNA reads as TGTGCAGGAGGTCCGGGACTAGCGGGGGGTCTGGGGCAGTACTTC.

DNA of the CDR3: TGTGCCAGCAGTTCAGGGGTGCTAAATGAAAAACTGTTTTTT. It yields the protein CASSSGVLNEKLFF. V is TRBV28 and J is TRBJ1-4; the D gene is possibly TRBD1 (6 bases). The V gene's germline CDR1 is MDHEN and CDR2 SYDVKM. The V end lost 4 bases, the J end lost 5 bases, and 11 bases lay between the germline ends. CDR3 length: 14 amino acids.